The 10 T cell receptor beta chains presented below share a single source sample, sequenced in a study of shared clonotypes between healthy human individuals. Some clones are missing from TCRdb's copy, which holds only in-frame ones; the method was immunoSEQ multiplex PCR. The table includes about 510,000 clones, 60% to 80% detected once. The material sequenced was PBMCs. These receptors all come from a woman aged 40 to 55 in good health. Some clones in this sample may be carry-over from other donors' samples.

This clone came up a few times. This rearrangement joins TRBV11-2 to TRBJ1-2, with 8 positions matching TRBD1. Germline CDR1 and CDR2: SGHAT and FQNNGV. J gave up 8 bases and V 4 bases, and 3 bases lay outside the gene matches. The length of the CDR3 is 12 residues. This chain's CDR3 is CASSYDRGGYTF. The CDR3 coding sequence is TGTGCCAGCAGCTACGACAGGGGAGGCTACACCTTC.

The rearrangement uses TRBV7-9 and TRBJ2-3, with 8 bases identical to TRBD2. J lost 2 bases, V lost 5 bases, and 9 bases had no gene match. Germline V gene lookup returns CDR1 SEHNR and CDR2 FQNEAQ (reference sequence). The CDR3 consists of 16 residues. The DNA of the CDR3 is TGTGCCAGCAGCCTGCCGACTAGCGAAGTCACAGATACGCAGTATTTT. Translated, it gives CASSLPTSEVTDTQYF. Together with reference TRBV7-9 and TRBJ2-3, the CDR3 gives the full variable domain: DTGVSQNPRHKITKRGQNVTFRCDPISEHNRLYWYRQTLGQGPEFLTYFQNEAQLEKSRLLSDRFSAERPKGSFSTLEIQRTEQGDSAMYLCASSLPTSEVTDTQYFGPGTRLTVL.

This chain links TRBV6-4 with TRBJ2-2; 8 bases map to TRBD1. Germline CDR1 is MRHNA and CDR2 is SNTAGT. Unmatched junction bases numbered 3, after V lost 5 bases and J lost 1 base. The CDR3 length is 15 residues. The CDR3 is CASSPDRGNTGELFF. The CDR3 DNA reads TGTGCCAGCAGTCCTGACAGGGGGAACACCGGGGAGCTGTTTTTT.

Here the CDR3 DNA reads TGTGCCAGTAGTATAGATAGGACAGTCCGGGTTCCCAATGAGCAGTTCTTC. It encodes CASSIDRTVRVPNEQFF. V and J are TRBV19 and TRBJ2-1; the D gene is possibly TRBD1 (6 bases). CDR1 and CDR2 from the germline V gene are LNHDA and SQIVND (reference sequence). The CDR3 sequence is 17 residues long. The V gene lost 0 bases and the J gene lost 6 bases, with 18 bases spanning the gap.

The gene calls are TRBV5-4 and TRBJ2-5; tentative D call: TRBD1 (6 bases). The CDR3 runs 13 residues. Trimming left V 4 bases short and J 4 bases short, with 11 bases between. Germline V gene lookup returns CDR1 SGHNT and CDR2 YYREEE (reference sequence). The DNA of the CDR3 is TGTGCCAGCAGCACAGGACAGTTAGAGACCCAGTACTTC. Residues: CASSTGQLETQYF.

This chain connects TRBV14 to TRBJ2-7; 8 bases are a match to TRBD1. The CDR3 consists of 15 residues. Germline values: CDR1 SGHDN, CDR2 FVKESK. J was trimmed by 4 bases and V by 2 bases; bases with no gene match: 7. CDR3 sequence: CASSQLTGALYEQYF. DNA of the CDR3: TGTGCCAGCAGCCAATTGACAGGGGCCTTGTACGAGCAGTACTTC.

In the case of this clone: Distinct nucleotide sequences in the sample also encode this CDR3. CDR3 amino acids: CASSQSGRYNEQFF. The CDR3 nucleotides read TGTGCCAGCAGCCAGAGCGGCCGCTACAATGAGCAGTTCTTC. The V gene is TRBV7-3, the J gene TRBJ2-1; perhaps TRBD2 as D (5 bases). The CDR3 is made up of 14 amino acids. V was shortened by 5 bases and J by 3 bases, with 11 bases between the two germline ends. The germline CDR1 and CDR2 sequences are SGHTA and FQGTGA. Using reference TRBV7-3 and TRBJ2-1 for the parts outside the CDR3, the full variable domain is GAGVSQTPSNKVTEKGKYVELRCDPISGHTALYWYRQSLGQGPEFLIYFQGTGAADDSGLPNDRFFAVRPEGSVSTLKIQRTERGDSAVYLCASSQSGRYNEQFFGPGTRLTVL.

This clone showed up just once. The chain employs TRBV15 and TRBJ2-5; 9 nucleotides match TRBD2. Germline CDR1 LNHNV, CDR2 YYDKDF (reference sequence). The CDR3 is 16 residues long. V lost 1 base and J lost 3; bases outside the gene matches: 6. The CDR3: CATSRGPRGGEETQYF. For the CDR3, the DNA is TGTGCCACCAGCAGAGGTCCCCGCGGGGGGGAAGAGACCCAGTACTTC.

The chain couples TRBV28 to TRBJ2-7; 9 bases match TRBD2. The CDR3 covers 14 residues. The germline CDR1 and CDR2 sequences are MDHEN and SYDVKM. V was clipped by 2 bases and J by 4 bases; unmatched bases: 3. CDR3 nucleotide sequence: TGTGCCAGCAGTTTAGTAGCGGGAGTGTACGAGCAGTACTTC. It yields the protein CASSLVAGVYEQYF.

CDR3 residues: CASSYQNLQGFEQYF. The CDR3 nucleotides read TGTGCCAGCAGTTACCAAAATTTACAGGGCTTCGAGCAGTACTTC. The chain carries TRBV6-5 and TRBJ2-7; D is possibly TRBD1 (6 bases). Trimming left V 2 bases short and J 6 bases short, with 17 bases between. Germline V gene data show CDR1 as MNHEY and CDR2 as SVGAGI. The CDR3 consists of 15 residues.